Listed below are T cell receptor beta chains from one sample, sequenced in a study of STAT3 mutations in large granular lymphocyte leukemia. Sequencing was performed with immunoSEQ multiplex PCR; in TCRdb, only in-frame clones are kept and a portion is missing. This table holds approximately 8,400 clones, around 90% found once. Specimen: peripheral blood mononuclear cells. The receptors here all came from a man in his 60s with T-cell large granular lymphocyte leukemia. Some clones in this sample may be carry-over from other donors' samples. CDR3s include the opening cysteine and the closing phenylalanine or tryptophan.

J | V | CDR3
TRBJ1-5 | TRBV28 | CASSWTSTAATGQPQHF
TRBJ2-1 | TRBV11-3 | CASSPPLAGEVARNEQFF
TRBJ1-2 | TRBV29-1 | CSVERPGGGGYTF
TRBJ2-3 | TRBV30 | CAWSVVPPPSTDTQYF
TRBJ1-6 | TRBV6-1 | CASSGTGLNSPLHF
TRBJ2-7 | TRBV30 | CAWSSRDEQYF
TRBJ1-2 | TRBV2 | CASSNQGASGYTF
TRBJ2-1 | TRBV30 | CAWSALSRHDSYNEQFF
TRBJ2-3 | TRBV4-3 | CASSQGGAPDTQYF
TRBJ2-3 | TRBV4-2 | CASSRGIAVSTDTQYF